This TCR beta chain originates from a study of long-term antiretroviral therapy in people with HIV. Study context: A decade or so separates the oldest specimens from the later 2015 immediate-ART recommendation.

The CDR3 has 13 residues. Trimming took 8 bases from V and 4 from J; bases not matched to a gene: 4. Germline assignment: CDR1 MNHEY and CDR2 SVGAGI. An immunoSEQ assay, version v3.0, was performed at survey level. The repertoire was sequenced with immunoSEQ multiplex PCR; TCRdb's copy has only in-frame clones and lacks some. The sample lists some 20,000 clones; 60% to 85% were seen once. Worth noting for this clone: As yet, its antigen is unknown.

Whole-study findings and limits: Diversity increased after ART yet remained lower than in transplant donor controls.

The receptor comes from a woman aged 40 to 50 with HIV. The V gene is TRBV6-5, the J gene TRBJ2-5, with 10 bases identical to TRBD1. Sequences were derived from unsorted PBMCs, sampled 2.3 years after starting antiretroviral therapy. The chain's CDR3 is CASGRDRGETQYF. DNA for the CDR3: TGTGCCAGCGGGAGGGACAGGGGAGAGACCCAGTACTTC.